The 23 T cell receptor beta chains below all came from one sample that was sequenced in a study of blood T cell repertoires in COVID-19. Here immunoSEQ multiplex PCR was the method, and the copy in TCRdb shows in-frame clones only, minus some. The table shows fewer than 100,000 clones, with about nine tenths occurring only once. Sequences were obtained from peripheral blood. The receptors stem from a human donor in a cohort sampled during active COVID-19.

This rearrangement joins TRBV5-4 to TRBJ1-2; 7 bases map to TRBD1. This CDR3 comprises 13 residues. V lost 5 bases to trimming and J lost 5 bases; unmatched junction nucleotides: 6. Germline loops: CDR1 SGHNT, CDR2 YYREEE (reference sequence). CDR3 loop: CASRMTGSYGYTF. CDR3 bases: TGTGCCAGCAGAATGACAGGGAGTTATGGCTACACCTTC.

The CDR3 coding sequence is TGTGCCAGCAGCTCTACGGAGGTCTCCTACGAGCAGTACTTC. It translates to CASSSTEVSYEQYF. The chain has TRBV7-8 and TRBJ2-7, with a tentative D call TRBD2 (5 bases). The germline V gene has CDR1 SGHVS and CDR2 FQNEAQ. This CDR3 is built from 14 residues. V shed 4 bases and J shed 0 bases, with 10 bases lying between them.

This clone was detected only a few times. The chain combines TRBV6-6 with TRBJ1-5, with 7 bases identical to TRBD1. Looked up from germline, CDR1 is MNHNY and CDR2 is SVGAGI (reference sequence). This CDR3 has 14 residues. The junction had 5 bases not matched to a gene; V was cut back by 6 bases and J by 3 bases. The CDR3 DNA follows: TGTGCCAGCAGCTCCGACAGGGACAATCAGCCCCAGCATTTT. Translated, it gives CASSSDRDNQPQHF.

This rearrangement joins TRBV10-3 to TRBJ1-6; D ambiguous. The CDR3 extends over 15 amino acids. Germline loops: CDR1 ENHRY, CDR2 SYGVKD. V lost 3 bases and J 6 bases, leaving 12 bases between the germline ends. The chain's CDR3 is CAISEYSPTNSPLHF. The CDR3 bases are TGTGCCATCAGTGAATACAGCCCTACTAATTCACCCCTCCACTTT.

This chain uses TRBV9 with TRBJ2-2; 10 nucleotides match TRBD1. The junction had 4 bases not matched to a gene; V was cut back by 4 bases and J by 4 bases. Germline V gives CDR1 SGDLS, CDR2 YYNGEE. CDR3 length equals 15 residues. The CDR3 nucleotides are TGTGCCAGCAGCCAGAGACAGGGGGCCACCGGGGAGCTGTTTTTT. Encoded protein: CASSQRQGATGELFF.

This clone came up a few times. The chain links TRBV15 to TRBJ1-5; D gene ambiguous. The germline V gene has CDR1 LNHNV and CDR2 YYDKDF (reference sequence). This CDR3 comprises 13 residues. The V end lost 0 bases, the J end lost 6 bases, and 6 bases lay between the germline ends. CDR3 region: CATSRDPFQPQHF. For the CDR3, the DNA is TGTGCCACCAGCAGAGATCCTTTTCAGCCCCAGCATTTT.

The CDR3 region has the DNA TGTGCCTGGAGTGGCCATAGCGGGGGGGCTAAGGACAATGAGCAGTTCTTC. Encoded protein: CAWSGHSGGAKDNEQFF. This sequence joins TRBV30 and TRBJ2-1; 11 nucleotides match TRBD2. After removal of 1 base from V and 5 bases from J, the junction contained 10 bases not matched to a gene. The CDR3 extends over 17 amino acids. Germline V gene lookup returns CDR1 GTSNPN and CDR2 SVGIG (reference sequence).

The chain recombines TRBV6-5 with TRBJ1-4; D perhaps matches TRBD1 (6 bases). The CDR3 extends over 14 amino acids. CDR1 and CDR2 (germline): MNHEY, SVGAGI. The ends were cut back, 6 bases at V and 8 bases at J, with 16 bases in the middle. The CDR3 loop reads CASSPRTGPEKLFF. CDR3 coding DNA: TGTGCCAGCAGCCCCAGAACAGGGCCCGAAAAACTGTTTTTT.

This clone was recorded many times. The CDR3 bases are TGTGCCAGCAAGGACTCTTCCGCAAGCTTC. Translated: CASKDSSASF. This chain links TRBV21-1 with TRBJ1-2. TRBV21-1 represents a pseudogene. This CDR3 contains 10 residues.

V usage is TRBV5-1 and J usage is TRBJ2-1, with 8 bases matching TRBD2. Germline V gene lookup returns CDR1 SGHRS and CDR2 YFSETQ. The CDR3 is 14 residues long. V was pared by 3 bases and J by 5 bases, with 4 bases of the junction left unmatched. CDR3 bases: TGCGCCAGCAGCTCCGGACTAGCCCACAATGAGCAGTTCTTC. Translating it yields CASSSGLAHNEQFF.

The chain is built from TRBV5-4 and TRBJ2-7; the D gene is possibly TRBD2 (5 bases). Germline CDR1 reads SGHNT; CDR2 reads YYREEE (reference sequence). Trimming left V 1 base short and J 3 bases short, with 11 bases between. The CDR3 runs 14 residues. CDR3 bases: TGTGCCAGCAGCTTGAAAAGTGAGGGCTACGAGCAGTACTTC. This translates into CASSLKSEGYEQYF. The whole variable domain, filled in from reference TRBV5-4 and TRBJ2-7, reads ETGVTQSPTHLIKTRGQQVTLRCSSQSGHNTVSWYQQALGQGPQFIFQYYREEENGRGNFPPRFSGLQFPNYSSELNVNALELDDSALYLCASSLKSEGYEQYFGPGTRLTVT.

The rearrangement links TRBV2 to TRBJ2-3; the D gene is possibly TRBD1 (5 bases). V gave up 6 bases and J gave up 2 bases, with 12 bases separating them. Per the germline V gene, CDR1 is SNHLY and CDR2 is FYNNEI. The CDR3 spans 14 residues. As DNA, the CDR3 is TGTGCCAGCAGGGCTGGACAAGTCACAGATACGCAGTATTTT. This sequence encodes CASRAGQVTDTQYF.

The chain links TRBV2 to TRBJ2-2; 11 nucleotides line up with TRBD2. This CDR3 spans 17 amino acids. V was clipped by 3 bases and J by 4 bases; unmatched bases: 7. CDR1 is SNHLY and CDR2 is FYNNEI in the germline V gene. DNA for the CDR3: TGTGCCAGCAGTGATTCTAGCGGGGGGCCGGGCACCGGGGAGCTGTTTTTT. It specifies CASSDSSGGPGTGELFF.

This clone was counted once. The rearrangement links TRBV6-1 to TRBJ1-3; 7 positions agree with TRBD1. With V trimmed by 3 bases and J by 7 bases, 9 bases remained unmatched. This CDR3 has 15 amino acids. Germline V CDR1 and CDR2: MNHNS, SASEGT. CDR3: CASSEQGQFTNTIYF. In DNA form, the CDR3 reads TGTGCCAGCAGTGAGCAGGGACAGTTTACGAACACCATATATTTT.

This chain connects TRBV7-2 to TRBJ1-1, with D unclear. The CDR3 has 14 residues. CDR1 and CDR2 (germline): SGHTA, FQGNSA. V was clipped by 5 bases and J by 1 base, with 11 bases between them. CDR3 nucleotides: TGTGCCAGCAGCACGATGGGAGGGAACACTGAAGCTTTCTTT. This codes for CASSTMGGNTEAFF.

The chain joins TRBV7-8 to TRBJ1-2, with 7 bases fitting TRBD1. This CDR3 is built from 15 residues. Losses at the gene ends were 5 bases for V and 4 bases for J; bases not matched to a gene: 10. Germline-derived CDR1 and CDR2 are SGHVS and FQNEAQ. The CDR3 bases are TGTGCCAGCAGCCGTCGGGACAGCTTGGGCTATGGCTACACCTTC. Protein product: CASSRRDSLGYGYTF.

The chain has TRBV4-2 and TRBJ1-2; possible D gene TRBD1, 6 bases. The V end lost 2 bases, the J end lost 1 base, and 11 bases lay between the germline ends. This CDR3 region has 15 residues. Germline V gives CDR1 LGHNA, CDR2 YNFKEQ. The CDR3 DNA follows: TGTGCCAGCAGCCAACCGGACAGCTTTAACTATGGCTACACCTTC. Translation gives CASSQPDSFNYGYTF.

This chain connects TRBV7-2 to TRBJ1-6; a possible D gene is TRBD1 (6 bases). The V gene's germline CDR1 is SGHTA and CDR2 FQGNSA. Trimming left V 3 bases short and J 5 bases short, with 8 bases between. The CDR3 is 14 residues long. The CDR3 sequence: CASSLAGDNSPLHF. DNA of the CDR3: TGTGCCAGCAGCTTGGCAGGGGATAATTCACCCCTCCACTTT. The whole variable domain, remainder taken from reference TRBV7-2 and TRBJ1-6, is GAGVSQSPSNKVTEKGKDVELRCDPISGHTALYWYRQSLGQGLEFLIYFQGNSAPDKSGLPSDRFSAERTGGSVSTLTIQRTQQEDSAVYLCASSLAGDNSPLHFGNGTRLTVT.

This chain uses TRBV6-6 with TRBJ2-5; maybe TRBD1 (6 bases). In germline, CDR1 is MNHNY, CDR2 SVGAGI (reference sequence). V gave up 10 bases and J gave up 5 bases, with 8 bases separating them. The CDR3 contains 10 residues. The DNA of the CDR3 is TGTGCCACTACAGGGGAGACCCAGTACTTC. Residues: CATTGETQYF.

This chain links TRBV6-5 with TRBJ2-3; D might be TRBD1 (5 bases). Trimming took off 7 bases at V and 6 bases at J, with 11 bases between the two ends. Germline V gene data show CDR1 as MNHEY and CDR2 as SVGAGI. This CDR3 has 12 amino acids. CDR3: CASMEPGDTQYF. As DNA, the CDR3 is TGTGCCAGCATGGAGCCAGGGGATACGCAGTATTTT.

This clone was observed a few times. The rearrangement links TRBV6-5 to TRBJ2-3, with 9 positions matching TRBD2. Germline loops: CDR1 MNHEY, CDR2 SVGAGI. V lost 6 bases, J lost 2 bases, and 3 bases stayed unmatched. There are 14 residues in the CDR3. The CDR3 spells CASRQRGATDTQYF. CDR3 in DNA: TGTGCCAGCAGACAGCGGGGGGCCACAGATACGCAGTATTTT.

The chain carries TRBV6-5 and TRBJ2-3; maybe TRBD2 (5 bases). Per germline, CDR1 MNHEY and CDR2 SVGAGI. V lost 8 bases, J lost 0 bases, and 15 bases lay in between. There are 15 residues in the CDR3. CDR3 bases: TGTGCCAGCGGTCTTAGGCGGACTAGCACAGATACGCAGTATTTT. Its protein is CASGLRRTSTDTQYF.

The chain has TRBV3-1 (or the pseudogene TRBV3-2) and TRBJ2-5; D uncertain. The CDR3 extends over 13 amino acids. Germline V gene sequence: CDR1 LGHDT, CDR2 YNNKEL (reference sequence). V dropped 1 base and J dropped 5 bases, with 8 bases sitting between them. This chain's CDR3 is CASSQGLIETQYF. Written as DNA, the CDR3 is TGTGCCAGCAGCCAAGGTCTTATTGAGACCCAGTACTTC.